This T cell receptor (beta chain) was sequenced during a study of brain T cells in children with intractable seizures. Sequencing used immunoSEQ multiplex PCR; TCRdb keeps in-frame clones, though not all of them. This table has some 41,000 clones, about nine tenths appearing once. Before surgery, patients took at least one anti-epileptic drug. Whole-study findings and limits: Pre-surgery blood may have been undersampled, hiding some clones. HCMV serostatus was not known, and viral specificity came from CDR3 similarity only.

This CDR3 contains 14 residues. Germline values: CDR1 LNHDA, CDR2 SQIVND (reference sequence). Trimming cost V 4 bases and J 4 bases; bases outside gene matches: 6. As to this clone: Its antigen remains unknown.

This receptor was obtained from a girl aged 2-10 years with tuberous sclerosis and intractable seizures. J is TRBJ1-2 and V is TRBV19; 7 positions match TRBD1. The sample here was peripheral blood, taken at surgery. In nucleotides, the CDR3 is TGTGCCAGTAGTAGCCTGGGACAGTCCTATGGCTACACCTTC. Its protein product is CASSSLGQSYGYTF.